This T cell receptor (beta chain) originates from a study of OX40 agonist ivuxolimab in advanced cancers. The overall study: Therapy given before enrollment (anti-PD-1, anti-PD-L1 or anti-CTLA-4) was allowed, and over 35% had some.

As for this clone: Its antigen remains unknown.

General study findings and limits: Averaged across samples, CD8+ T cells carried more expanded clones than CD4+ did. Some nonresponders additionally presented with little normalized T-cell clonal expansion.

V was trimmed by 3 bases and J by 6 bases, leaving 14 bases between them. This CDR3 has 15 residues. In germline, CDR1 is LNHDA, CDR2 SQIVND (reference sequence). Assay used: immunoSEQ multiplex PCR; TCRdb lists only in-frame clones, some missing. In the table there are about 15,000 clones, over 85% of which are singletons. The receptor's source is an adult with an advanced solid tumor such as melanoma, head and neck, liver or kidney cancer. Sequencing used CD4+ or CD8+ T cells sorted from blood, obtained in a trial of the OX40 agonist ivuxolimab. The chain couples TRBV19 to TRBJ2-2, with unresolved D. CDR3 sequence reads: CASSIAQGFAGELFF. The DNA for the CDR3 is TGTGCCAGTAGTATCGCGCAAGGGTTCGCCGGGGAGCTGTTTTTT.